These 8 T cell receptor beta chains were all obtained from the same sample, sequenced in a study of shared clonotypes between healthy human individuals. TCRdb's copy holds only in-frame clones and misses some; the assay was immunoSEQ multiplex PCR. The table records some 2,000,000 clones, about 95% of them present only once. The sample consisted of naive CD4+ T cells sorted from blood. The subset: CD45RA+ positively selected. Source of these receptors: a man between 18 and 35 years old in good health.

A single count supports this clone. The J gene is TRBJ2-7, the V gene TRBV29-1, with 8 positions matching TRBD1. Germline assignment: CDR1 SQVTM and CDR2 ANQGSEA. The ends lost 5 bases at V and 5 bases at J; junction bases unmatched: 8. The CDR3 runs to 13 residues. The CDR3 sequence: CSVSPGTGDEQYF. The CDR3 DNA sequence: TGCAGCGTTTCCCCGGGGACAGGCGACGAGCAGTACTTC.

The rearrangement uses TRBV6-5 and TRBJ1-2; 7 nucleotides align to TRBD1. J lost 2 bases, V lost 4 bases, and 10 bases had no gene match. The CDR3 spans 16 residues. Germline V gene sequence: CDR1 MNHEY, CDR2 SVGAGI. The CDR3 here is CASSSRQGRLNYGYTF. CDR3 nucleotide sequence: TGTGCCAGCAGTTCTCGACAGGGAAGGTTAAACTATGGCTACACCTTC.

This sequence joins TRBV4-1 and TRBJ1-1; unclear D gene. V dropped 4 bases and J dropped 10 bases, with 19 bases sitting between them. The CDR3 covers 14 residues. Germline CDR1 MGHRA, CDR2 YSYEKL. The CDR3 nucleotides are TGCGCCAGCAGCCCCTCGGGCCCCTTTTCAGGAGCTTTCTTT. Protein product: CASSPSGPFSGAFF.

The J gene is TRBJ2-1, the V gene TRBV6-5, with 9 nucleotides matching TRBD1. The CDR3 length is 15 residues. The trim removed 2 bases at V and 3 bases at J, leaving 2 bases unmatched. The germline CDR1 and CDR2 sequences are MNHEY and SVGAGI. CDR3 in amino acids: CASSYPTGGYNEQFF. As DNA, the CDR3 is TGTGCCAGCAGTTACCCGACAGGGGGCTACAATGAGCAGTTCTTC.

The rearrangement joins TRBV30 to TRBJ2-1; 10 nucleotides align to TRBD1. The junction had 10 bases not matched to a gene; V was cut back by 7 bases and J by 10 bases. The CDR3 sequence is 13 residues long. Germline values: CDR1 GTSNPN, CDR2 SVGIG (reference sequence). CDR3 DNA sequence: TGTGCCTCGTCCCCGACAGGGGGCCACGAGCAGTTCTTC. Its protein is CASSPTGGHEQFF.

The chain links TRBV7-2 to TRBJ2-1, with no clear D. Deletions cut 6 bases from V and 10 bases from J, with 10 bases between. The CDR3 runs to 11 residues. Germline-derived CDR1 and CDR2 are SGHTA and FQGNSA. The CDR3 nucleotides read TGTGCCAGCAGGTTGGACGGCGAGCAGTTCTTC. It codes for CASRLDGEQFF.

V gene TRBV7-2 combines with J gene TRBJ2-7; TRBD2 agrees at 16 bases. Germline assignment: CDR1 SGHTA and CDR2 FQGNSA. The CDR3 is made up of 16 amino acids. V gave up 1 base and J gave up 7 bases; unmatched junction bases: 4. The CDR3 region is CASSLVGTSGRGEQYF. The CDR3 region has the DNA TGTGCCAGCAGCTTAGTAGGGACTAGCGGGAGGGGAGAGCAGTACTTC.

J is TRBJ1-1 and V is TRBV10-1; D is uncertain. The germline CDR1 and CDR2 sequences are WNHNN and SYGVQD (reference sequence). V was shortened by 0 bases and J by 1 base, with 9 bases between the two germline ends. There are 15 residues in the CDR3. The CDR3 spells CASSESKTANTEAFF. Here the CDR3 DNA reads TGCGCCAGCAGTGAGTCGAAAACGGCGAACACTGAAGCTTTCTTT.